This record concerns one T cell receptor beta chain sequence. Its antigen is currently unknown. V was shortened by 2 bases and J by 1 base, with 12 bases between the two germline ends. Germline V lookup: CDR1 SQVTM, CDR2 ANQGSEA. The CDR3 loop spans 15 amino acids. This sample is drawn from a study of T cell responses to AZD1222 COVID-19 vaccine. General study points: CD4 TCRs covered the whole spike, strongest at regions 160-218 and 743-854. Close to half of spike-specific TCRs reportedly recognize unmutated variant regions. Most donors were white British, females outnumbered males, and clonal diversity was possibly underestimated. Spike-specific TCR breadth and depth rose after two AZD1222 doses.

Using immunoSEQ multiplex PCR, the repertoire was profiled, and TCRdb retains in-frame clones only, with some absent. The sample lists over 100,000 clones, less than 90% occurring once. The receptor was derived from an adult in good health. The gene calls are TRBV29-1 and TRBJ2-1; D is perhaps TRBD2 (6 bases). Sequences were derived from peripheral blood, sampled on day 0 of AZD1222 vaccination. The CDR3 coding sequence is TGCAGCGTTGAACTGGGGAGGAGGTCCTACAATGAGCAGTTCTTC. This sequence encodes CSVELGRRSYNEQFF.